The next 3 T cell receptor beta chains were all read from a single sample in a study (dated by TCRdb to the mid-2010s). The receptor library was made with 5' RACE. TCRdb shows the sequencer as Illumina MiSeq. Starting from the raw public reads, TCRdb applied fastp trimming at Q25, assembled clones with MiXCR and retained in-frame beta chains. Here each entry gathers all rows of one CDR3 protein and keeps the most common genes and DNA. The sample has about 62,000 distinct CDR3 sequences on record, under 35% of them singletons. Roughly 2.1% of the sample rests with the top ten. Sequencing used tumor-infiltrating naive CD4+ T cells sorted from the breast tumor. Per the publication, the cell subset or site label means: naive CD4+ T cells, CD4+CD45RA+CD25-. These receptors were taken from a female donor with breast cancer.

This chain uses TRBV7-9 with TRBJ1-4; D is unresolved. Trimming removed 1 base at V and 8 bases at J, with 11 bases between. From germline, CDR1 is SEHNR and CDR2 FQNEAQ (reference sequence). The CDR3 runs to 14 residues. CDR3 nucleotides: TGTGCCAGCAGCTTAGAACCCCCCGGGGAAAAACTGTTTTTT. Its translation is CASSLEPPGEKLFF.

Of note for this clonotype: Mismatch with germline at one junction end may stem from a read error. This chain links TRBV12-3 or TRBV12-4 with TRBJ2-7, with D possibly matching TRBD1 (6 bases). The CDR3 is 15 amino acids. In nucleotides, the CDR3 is TGTGCCGGCAGTTTAGCAGGGGCCAGCTCCTACGAGCAGTACTTC. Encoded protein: CAGSLAGASSYEQYF.

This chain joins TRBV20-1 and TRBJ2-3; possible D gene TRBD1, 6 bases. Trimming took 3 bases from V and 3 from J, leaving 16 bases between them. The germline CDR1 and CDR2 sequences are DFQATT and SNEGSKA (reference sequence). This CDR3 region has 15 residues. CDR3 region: CSARATGRITDTQYF. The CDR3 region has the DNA TGCAGTGCTAGGGCGACAGGTCGGATTACAGATACGCAGTATTTT.